This is a list of T cell receptor beta chains from one sample in a study of tumor and adjacent non-tumor tissue in lung cancer. Each CDR3 protein gets one entry after TCRdb re-called the multiplex PCR reads with MiXCR. The sample has approximately 100,000 distinct CDR3 sequences; 65% are singletons. The specimen was distant non-tumor lung tissue. These receptor sequences come from a man aged 25-45 years with non-small cell lung cancer. CDR3s include the opening cysteine and the closing phenylalanine or tryptophan. Each record gives: clone size, J gene, V gene, D gene, CDR3 protein, CDR3 DNA. D genes are given only for firm matches. The listing skips clone size in some rows; elsewhere it reads once, few, many or a size class.

>NA|TRBJ2-3|TRBV11-2|NA
CASSFVSPRAQDTQYF
TGTGCCAGCAGCTTTGTGTCTCCCCGGGCGCAAGATACGCAGTATTTT
>NA|TRBJ1-2|TRBV4-1|TRBD1
CASSQEIGRTGADYGYTF
TGCGCGAGCAGCCAAGAGATAGGGAGGACAGGGGCGGACTATGGCTACACCTTC
>many|TRBJ1-2|TRBV20-1|NA
CSARDSGSGANYGYTF
TGCAGTGCTAGAGATTCAGGGAGCGGAGCTAACTATGGCTACACCTTC
>NA|TRBJ2-7|TRBV12-3/TRBV12-4|NA
CASSLRRPYEHYF
TGTGCCAGCAGTTTAAGAAGACCCTATGAGCACTACTTC
>many|TRBJ2-7|TRBV12-3/TRBV12-4|NA
CASSLAIYEQYF
TGTGCCAGCTCTTTGGCTATCTACGAGCAGTACTTC
>NA|TRBJ1-2|TRBV5-5|TRBD1
CASRKDRAQGYTF
TGTGCCAGCAGGAAGGACAGGGCGCAAGGCTACACCTTC
>once|TRBJ1-6|TRBV11-1|NA
CASSTDTYNSSLNF
TGTGCCAGCAGCACCGACACTTATAATTCATCCCTCAACTTT
>once|TRBJ1-1|TRBV2|NA
CASGKQMNTEAFF
TGTGCCAGCGGAAAGCAGATGAACACTGAAGCTTTCTTT
>NA|TRBJ1-3|TRBV20-1|NA
CSARDRAPGQSSGYTIYF
TGCAGTGCTAGGGATCGGGCCCCGGGACAAAGCTCTGGATACACCATATATTTT
>few|TRBJ1-1|TRBV5-1|TRBD1
CASRRGTEAFF
TGCGCCAGCCGCAGGGGGACTGAAGCTTTCTTT
>NA|TRBJ1-5|TRBV11-2|TRBD1
CASSSGTGGSDHPQHF
TGTGCCAGCAGTTCCGGGACAGGGGGCTCGGATCATCCCCAGCATTTT
>NA|TRBJ2-3|TRBV20-1|NA
CSARDFSHLTVTQYF
TGCAGTGCCAGGGACTTTTCTCACCTAACAGTTACGCAGTATTTT
>NA|TRBJ2-7|TRBV7-8|NA
CARSRGGDGGLEQYF
TGTGCCAGAAGCCGGGGTGGGGACGGGGGGCTGGAGCAATACTTC
>few|TRBJ2-5|TRBV2|NA
CASSGSGQETQYF
TGTGCCAGCAGTGGTAGCGGTCAAGAGACCCAGTACTTC
>NA|TRBJ2-1|TRBV20-1|NA
CSARDRLNEQLF
TGCAGTGCTAGAGACAGACTGAATGAGCAGCTCTTC
>NA|TRBJ2-5|TRBV20-1|NA
CSARKGETQYF
TGCAGTGCTAGAAAGGGAGAGACCCAGTACTTC
>NA|TRBJ1-5|TRBV5-6|NA
CASSLVGANQPLHF
TGTGCCAGCAGCTTGGTCGGGGCGAATCAGCCCCTGCACTTT
>NA|TRBJ2-7|TRBV30|TRBD2
CAWSIGTSVYEQYF
TGTGCCTGGAGTATAGGGACTAGCGTCTACGAGCAGTACTTC
>NA|TRBJ2-1|TRBV4-1|NA
CASSHNSGSYNEQFF
TGCGCCAGTAGCCATAATAGCGGCTCCTACAATGAGCAGTTCTTC
>many|TRBJ1-5|TRBV10-2|NA
CASSESHSNQPQHF
TGCGCCAGCAGTGAGTCCCATAGCAATCAGCCCCAGCATTTT
>NA|TRBJ1-1|TRBV5-6|NA
CANTGNTEAFF
TGTGCCAACACGGGTAACACTGAAGCTTTCTTT
>NA|TRBJ2-7|TRBV11-2|NA
CASSSGQGFTYEQYF
TGTGCCAGCAGCTCCGGGCAGGGGTTCACCTACGAGCAGTACTTC
>NA|TRBJ1-2|TRBV29-1|NA
CSVGETIRGYGYTF
TGCAGTGTGGGAGAGACAATCAGGGGCTATGGCTACACCTTC
>NA|TRBJ2-5|TRBV11-1|NA
CVSNGTFQETQYF
TGTGTCAGCAACGGGACGTTTCAAGAGACCCAGTACTTC
>NA|TRBJ2-2|TRBV7-9|TRBD2
CASSVLGTSGMNTGELFF
TGTGCCAGCAGCGTACTCGGGACTAGCGGGATGAACACCGGGGAGCTGTTTTTT
>NA|TRBJ1-5|TRBV20-1|NA
CSARDLAGYNNRPQHF
TGCAGTGCTAGAGATCTGGCCGGTTATAACAATCGGCCCCAGCATTTT
>NA|TRBJ2-3|TRBV12-3/TRBV12-4|NA
CDSSLADTQYF
TGTGACAGCAGTTTGGCAGACACGCAGTATTTT
>NA|TRBJ2-1|TRBV29-1|NA
CSAAVNEHSF
TGCAGCGCCGCGGTGAATGAGCATTCCTTC
>many|TRBJ2-5|TRBV28|NA
CASSFVQGETQYF
TGTGCCAGCAGTTTCGTTCAGGGGGAGACCCAGTACTTC
>NA|TRBJ2-2|TRBV24-1|NA
CPTSRRAGTRDFPGELFF
TGTCCCACCAGTCGTCGAGCCGGAACTAGAGATTTCCCCGGGGAGCTGTTTTTT
>few|TRBJ1-1|TRBV11-2|NA
CASSAPGSEAFF
TGTGCCAGCAGCGCGCCGGGGTCTGAAGCTTTCTTT
>many|TRBJ2-7|TRBV6-2/TRBV6-3|TRBD1
CASRPTGGYEQYF
TGTGCCAGCAGGCCGACAGGGGGCTACGAGCAGTACTTC
>NA|TRBJ1-1|TRBV11-3|NA
CASSLATSMNTEASF
TGTGCCAGCAGCTTAGCAACCAGCATGAACACTGAAGCTTCCTTT
>many|TRBJ2-3|TRBV11-3|TRBD1
CASSSGQGYTDTQYF
TGTGCCAGCAGCTCGGGACAGGGTTACACAGATACGCAGTATTTT
>NA|TRBJ2-7|TRBV12-3/TRBV12-4|TRBD2
CVSSPGLAGENSYEQYF
TGTGTCAGCAGCCCAGGACTAGCGGGAGAGAACTCCTACGAGCAATACTTC
>few|TRBJ1-1|TRBV6-2/TRBV6-3|NA
CASNPGLEAFF
TGTGCCAGCAATCCTGGGCTGGAAGCTTTCTTT
>NA|TRBJ1-5|TRBV29-1|NA
CSVRGSQYQPQHF
TGTAGCGTTAGGGGAAGCCAGTATCAGCCCCAGCATTTT
>NA|TRBJ2-3|TRBV12-3/TRBV12-4|NA
CVSSTLGLSTDTQYF
TGTGTCAGCAGCACACTGGGACTTAGCACAGATACGCAGTATTTT
>NA|TRBJ2-1|TRBV20-1|NA
CSAERAWVGNYQFF
TGCAGTGCCGAGCGCGCTTGGGTGGGCAATTATCAGTTCTTC
>NA|TRBJ2-5|TRBV6-1|TRBD1
CASSEAGTEGVTQYF
TGTGCCAGCAGTGAAGCGGGGACAGAAGGTGTGACCCAGTACTTC
>NA|TRBJ2-1|TRBV10-3|NA
CAISETADYNEQFF
TGTGCCATCAGTGAGACAGCGGACTACAATGAGCAGTTCTTC
>NA|TRBJ2-4|TRBV11-1|NA
CASTHPGRAIKNILYF
TGTGCCAGCACCCACCCAGGCAGGGCGATCAAAAACATTCTGTACTTC
>NA|TRBJ2-3|TRBV5-6|TRBD1
CVSSLFDDRGTDTQYF
TGTGTCAGCAGCTTGTTTGACGACAGGGGCACAGATACGCAGTATTTT
>NA|TRBJ1-4|TRBV6-2/TRBV6-3|NA
CASADLPNEKLFF
TGTGCCAGCGCGGACTTACCTAATGAAAAACTCTTTTTT
>NA|TRBJ2-7|TRBV30|TRBD1
CASTGGHYEQYF
TGTGCCTCGACAGGGGGACACTACGAGCAGTACTTC